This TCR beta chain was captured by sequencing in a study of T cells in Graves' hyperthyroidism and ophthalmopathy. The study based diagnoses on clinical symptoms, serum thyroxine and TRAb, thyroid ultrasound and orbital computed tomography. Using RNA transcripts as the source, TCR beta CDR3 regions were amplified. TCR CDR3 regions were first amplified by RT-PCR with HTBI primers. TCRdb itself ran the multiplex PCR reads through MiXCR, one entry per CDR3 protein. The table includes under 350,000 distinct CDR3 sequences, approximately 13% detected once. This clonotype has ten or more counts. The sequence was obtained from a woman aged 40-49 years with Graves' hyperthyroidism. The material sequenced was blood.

DNA of the CDR3: TGTGCCACCAGTGCACAGGGTGCTTCGTTCTACGAGCAGTACTTC. This codes for CATSAQGASFYEQYF. The genes are TRBV24-1 and TRBJ2-7; D possibly corresponds to TRBD1 (6 bases). The CDR3 extends over 15 amino acids. CDR1 and CDR2 (germline): KGHDR, SFDVKD. Deletions cut 5 bases from V and 3 bases from J, with 16 bases between.